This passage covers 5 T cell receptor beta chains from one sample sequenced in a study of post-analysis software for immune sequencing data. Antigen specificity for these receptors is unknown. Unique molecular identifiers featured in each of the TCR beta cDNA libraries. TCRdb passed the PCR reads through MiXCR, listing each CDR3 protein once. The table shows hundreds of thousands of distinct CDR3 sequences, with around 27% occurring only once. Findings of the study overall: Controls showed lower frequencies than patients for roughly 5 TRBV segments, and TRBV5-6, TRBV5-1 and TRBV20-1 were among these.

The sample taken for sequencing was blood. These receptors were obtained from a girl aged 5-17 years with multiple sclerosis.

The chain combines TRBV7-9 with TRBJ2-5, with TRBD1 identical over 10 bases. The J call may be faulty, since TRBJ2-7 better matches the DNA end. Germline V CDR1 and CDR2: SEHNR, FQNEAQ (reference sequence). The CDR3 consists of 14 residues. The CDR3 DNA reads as TGTGCCAGCAGCCGGGACAGGGGAGGAGACGAGCAGTACTTC. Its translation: CASSRDRGGDEQYF.

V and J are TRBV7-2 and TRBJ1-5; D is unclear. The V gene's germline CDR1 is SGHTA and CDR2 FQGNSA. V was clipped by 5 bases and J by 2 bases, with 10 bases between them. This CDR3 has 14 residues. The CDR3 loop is CASSLEVGNQPQHF. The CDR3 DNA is TGTGCCAGCAGCCTAGAGGTGGGCAATCAGCCCCAGCATTTT. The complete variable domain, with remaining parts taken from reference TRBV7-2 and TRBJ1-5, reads GAGVSQSPSNKVTEKGKDVELRCDPISGHTALYWYRQSLGQGLEFLIYFQGNSAPDKSGLPSDRFSAERTGGSVSTLTIQRTQQEDSAVYLCASSLEVGNQPQHFGDGTRLSIL.

The CDR3 sequence: CSASSGSRDEQFF. CDR3 DNA: TGCAGTGCCTCAAGCGGGAGCCGGGACGAGCAGTTCTTC. V usage is TRBV20-1 and J usage is TRBJ2-1; 8 positions match TRBD2. Germline V CDR1 and CDR2: DFQATT, SNEGSKA (reference sequence). With V trimmed by 6 bases and J by 10 bases, 11 bases remained unmatched. The CDR3 runs 13 residues.

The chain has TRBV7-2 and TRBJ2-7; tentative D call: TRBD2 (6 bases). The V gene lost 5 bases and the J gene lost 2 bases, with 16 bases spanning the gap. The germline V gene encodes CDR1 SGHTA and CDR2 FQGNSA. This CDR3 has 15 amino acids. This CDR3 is CASSGRGRTTYEQYF. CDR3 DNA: TGTGCCAGCAGCGGACGGGGGAGGACTACCTACGAGCAGTACTTC.

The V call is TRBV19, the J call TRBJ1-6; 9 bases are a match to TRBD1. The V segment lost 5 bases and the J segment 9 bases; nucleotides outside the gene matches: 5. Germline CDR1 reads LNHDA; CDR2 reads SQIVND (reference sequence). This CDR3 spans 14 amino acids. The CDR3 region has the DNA TGTGCCAGTAGTTCGACAGGGGGGGCTTCACCCCTCCACTTT. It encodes CASSSTGGASPLHF.